Listed here are 18 T cell receptor beta chains from one sample, sequenced in a study of control samples from healthy donors and cancer patients. Using immunoSEQ multiplex PCR, the repertoire was profiled, and TCRdb retains in-frame clones only, with some absent. This table has 95,000 to 150,000 clones, 80% to 90% appearing once. What was sequenced was blood. The receptors stem from a man aged 45-65 years in good health.

The CDR3 loop reads CASSPSSRSPLHF. The DNA of the CDR3 is TGTGCCAGCAGCCCCTCCAGCCGTTCACCCCTCCACTTT. V gene TRBV3-1 (or the pseudogene TRBV3-2) combines with J gene TRBJ1-6; D is unresolved. V was shortened by 4 bases and J by 9 bases, with 10 bases between the two germline ends. This CDR3 contains 13 residues. Germline CDR1 and CDR2: LGHDT and YNNKEL (reference sequence).

This clone was detected a few times. The chain carries TRBV4-1 and TRBJ2-1; 9 positions match TRBD2. The CDR3 covers 17 residues. The V gene end was trimmed by 3 bases and the J gene end by 7 bases; junction bases not matched to a gene: 13. CDR1 and CDR2 from the germline V gene are MGHRA and YSYEKL. The DNA of the CDR3 is TGCGCCAGCAGCCAGCCCGGCAAGCGGGGGGCGATTAATGAGCAGTTCTTC. Translating gives CASSQPGKRGAINEQFF.

This clone was recorded once. The chain uses TRBV10-2 and TRBJ2-2; D gene unclear. The CDR3 totals 14 residues. Trimming took 8 bases from V and 6 from J, leaving 16 bases between them. CDR1 and CDR2 from the germline V gene are WSHSY and SAAADI. In DNA, the CDR3 is TGCGCCAGCGGGCTGCTCGCTGGCGCCGGGGAGCTGTTTTTT. Its translation: CASGLLAGAGELFF.

This chain links TRBV18 with TRBJ2-1; a weak D match, TRBD2 (5 bases). CDR1 is KGHSH, CDR2 LQKENI, per germline. This CDR3 region has 13 residues. The V and J ends lost 0 bases and 10 bases respectively, with 10 bases between them. In nucleotides, the CDR3 is TGTGCCAGCTCACCACCGCCCCCGGGAGAGCAGTTCTTC. It codes for CASSPPPPGEQFF.

CDR3: CASSVEDGTRDTQYF. In nucleotides, the CDR3 is TGTGCCAGCAGCGTAGAGGATGGGACGCGAGATACGCAGTATTTT. The chain is built from TRBV9 and TRBJ2-3; D is tentatively TRBD1 or TRBD2 (5 bases each). The V gene's germline CDR1 is SGDLS and CDR2 YYNGEE. V dropped 0 bases and J dropped 5 bases, with 13 bases sitting between them. This CDR3 is built from 15 residues.

The chain recombines TRBV2 with TRBJ2-1; tentative D call: TRBD2 (5 bases). This CDR3 has 15 residues. CDR1 and CDR2 (germline): SNHLY, FYNNEI. V was cut by 1 base and J by 1 base, with 8 bases left in between. CDR3 in amino acids: CASSEGRGSYNEQFF. The CDR3 DNA reads as TGTGCCAGCAGTGAAGGGCGAGGGTCCTACAATGAGCAGTTCTTC.

This rearrangement joins TRBV24-1 to TRBJ2-5; 8 bases line up with TRBD2. Germline V CDR1 and CDR2: KGHDR, SFDVKD. The CDR3 consists of 14 residues. The junction had 6 bases not matched to a gene; V was cut back by 5 bases and J by 5 bases. CDR3 sequence: CATSARTSRETQYF. The CDR3 nucleotides are TGTGCCACCAGTGCCCGGACTAGCAGGGAGACCCAGTACTTC.

V is TRBV5-5 and J is TRBJ2-6, with D tentatively TRBD1 (5 bases). CDR1 is SGHKS and CDR2 is YYEKEE in the germline V gene (reference sequence). The CDR3 consists of 15 residues. With 4 bases removed from V and 0 bases from J, the gap between germline ends came to 8 bases. The CDR3, as DNA: TGTGCCAGCAGCACGACAGCCTCTGGGGCCAACGTCCTGACTTTC. This codes for CASSTTASGANVLTF.

The chain joins TRBV9 to TRBJ2-3; D is unclear. The V gene lost 4 bases and the J gene lost 2 bases, with 5 bases spanning the gap. The CDR3 runs to 12 residues. Per the germline V gene, CDR1 is SGDLS and CDR2 is YYNGEE. CDR3 sequence: CASSLTTDTQYF. CDR3 in DNA: TGTGCCAGCAGCTTGACCACAGATACGCAGTATTTT.

The chain combines TRBV6-2 or TRBV6-3 with TRBJ1-6; tentatively, D is TRBD1 (5 bases). Trimming took off 5 bases at V and 6 bases at J, with 14 bases between the two ends. CDR3 length: 15 residues. Germline V gene sequence: CDR1 MNHEY, CDR2 SVGEGT. The DNA of the CDR3 is TGTGCCAGCAGTGATCTCAGGGTTCCTAATTCACCCCTCCACTTT. As protein: CASSDLRVPNSPLHF.

The V and J genes are TRBV2 and TRBJ1-1, with a possible D match to TRBD1 (6 bases). Germline V lookup: CDR1 SNHLY, CDR2 FYNNEI. This CDR3 contains 13 residues. V lost 0 bases to trimming and J lost 11 bases, with 13 bases between them. The CDR3 DNA sequence: TGTGCCAGCAGTGAAGCAGCGACAGGTTTTGCTTTCTTT. This codes for CASSEAATGFAFF.

DNA for the CDR3: TGTGCCAGCAGGGTGTTTGGTGCGGGTCAGCCCCAGCATTTT. It codes for CASRVFGAGQPQHF. The V and J genes are TRBV2 and TRBJ1-5; D is ambiguous. Germline lookup yields CDR1 SNHLY and CDR2 FYNNEI. Trimming removed 6 bases from V and 6 bases from J, with 15 bases in between. The CDR3 runs to 14 residues. The full variable domain, completed using reference TRBV2 and TRBJ1-5, is EPEVTQTPSHQVTQMGQEVILRCVPISNHLYFYWYRQILGQKVEFLVSFYNNEISEKSEIFDDQFSVERPDGSNFTLKIRSTKLEDSAMYFCASRVFGAGQPQHFGDGTRLSIL.

This clone occurred many times. The rearrangement uses TRBV12-3 or TRBV12-4 and TRBJ1-5; tentative D call: TRBD1 (6 bases). V was shortened by 6 bases and J by 7 bases, with 10 bases between the two germline ends. The length of the CDR3 is 12 residues. CDR3 amino acids: CASRQGSQPQHF. DNA for the CDR3: TGTGCCAGCAGACAGGGTTCCCAGCCCCAGCATTTT.

This sequence joins TRBV9 and TRBJ1-4; D not resolved. V was shortened by 0 bases and J by 7 bases, with 16 bases between the two germline ends. CDR3 size: 16 residues. Per germline, CDR1 SGDLS and CDR2 YYNGEE. CDR3 DNA sequence: TGTGCCAGCAGCGTAGAAGCCAGGCCTTCGGGTGAAAAACTGTTTTTT. Translation: CASSVEARPSGEKLFF.

J is TRBJ2-2 and V is TRBV19, with 7 bases fitting TRBD1. The length of the CDR3 is 15 residues. The trim removed 7 bases at V and 5 bases at J, leaving 10 bases unmatched. CDR1 is LNHDA and CDR2 is SQIVND in the germline V gene (reference sequence). The CDR3, as DNA: TGTGCCAGTATCGTAAGGGGGCCCGGGACCGGGGAGCTGTTTTTT. Protein product: CASIVRGPGTGELFF.

The V gene is TRBV30, the J gene TRBJ2-7; 8 bases align to TRBD1. This CDR3 is 13 amino acids long. V shed 2 bases, J shed 3 bases, and the junction held 3 bases outside the gene matches. Germline V gene data show CDR1 as GTSNPN and CDR2 as SVGIG (reference sequence). The CDR3 nucleotides are TGTGCCTGGAGTCTTGGGACAGGCTACGAGCAGTACTTC. It yields the protein CAWSLGTGYEQYF.

The CDR3 bases are TGTGCCAGCAGCCCCCGGGCCTCCTCTGGAAACACCATATATTTT. Its protein is CASSPRASSGNTIYF. The V gene is TRBV7-2, the J gene TRBJ1-3; D gene unclear. The length of the CDR3 is 15 residues. CDR1 is SGHTA and CDR2 is FQGNSA in the germline V gene. Trimming left V 5 bases short and J 0 bases short, with 11 bases between. Supplemented by reference TRBV7-2 and TRBJ1-3, the full variable domain reads GAGVSQSPSNKVTEKGKDVELRCDPISGHTALYWYRQSLGQGLEFLIYFQGNSAPDKSGLPSDRFSAERTGGSVSTLTIQRTQQEDSAVYLCASSPRASSGNTIYFGEGSWLTVV.

The J gene is TRBJ1-6, the V gene TRBV3-1 (or the pseudogene TRBV3-2); 11 nucleotides line up with TRBD1. The junction had 9 bases not matched to a gene; V was cut back by 4 bases and J by 10 bases. CDR3 length equals 16 residues. Germline V gene data show CDR1 as LGHDT and CDR2 as YNNKEL (reference sequence). CDR3 DNA sequence: TGTGCCAGCAGCCCCGGGACAGGGGGACGATGGTCACCCCTCCACTTT. This encodes CASSPGTGGRWSPLHF.